This T cell receptor (beta chain) was observed in a study of cytomegalovirus exposure and HLA in healthy donors. Study conclusions and caveats: When a later analysis was performed, an Asian-associated ancestry cluster reportedly had fewer N-insertions than the roughly 700-donor mean. Per a prior analysis, the majority of TCR beta V segments were productive roughly 90% or roughly 30% of the time. One cluster of highly shared sequence variants probably arose as a sequencing artifact.

V gave up 0 bases and J gave up 7 bases, with 13 bases separating them. Germline-derived CDR1 and CDR2 are SGHRS and YFSETQ. This CDR3 is 14 amino acids long. Vbeta (60) and Jbeta (13) primers were used in the PCR. Sequenced by immunoSEQ multiplex PCR; TCRdb stores in-frame clones only, minus some. The sample carries around 130,000 clones, approximately 80% recorded once. Notes on this clone: The antigen is not known.

The clonotype originates from a male donor in good health and CMV-seronegative. Sequencing was carried out using PBMCs. The chain couples TRBV5-1 to TRBJ2-5; no clear D. The CDR3 protein is CASSLGLERRTQYF. DNA of the CDR3: TGCGCCAGCAGCTTGGGGCTCGAGAGGAGGACCCAGTACTTC.